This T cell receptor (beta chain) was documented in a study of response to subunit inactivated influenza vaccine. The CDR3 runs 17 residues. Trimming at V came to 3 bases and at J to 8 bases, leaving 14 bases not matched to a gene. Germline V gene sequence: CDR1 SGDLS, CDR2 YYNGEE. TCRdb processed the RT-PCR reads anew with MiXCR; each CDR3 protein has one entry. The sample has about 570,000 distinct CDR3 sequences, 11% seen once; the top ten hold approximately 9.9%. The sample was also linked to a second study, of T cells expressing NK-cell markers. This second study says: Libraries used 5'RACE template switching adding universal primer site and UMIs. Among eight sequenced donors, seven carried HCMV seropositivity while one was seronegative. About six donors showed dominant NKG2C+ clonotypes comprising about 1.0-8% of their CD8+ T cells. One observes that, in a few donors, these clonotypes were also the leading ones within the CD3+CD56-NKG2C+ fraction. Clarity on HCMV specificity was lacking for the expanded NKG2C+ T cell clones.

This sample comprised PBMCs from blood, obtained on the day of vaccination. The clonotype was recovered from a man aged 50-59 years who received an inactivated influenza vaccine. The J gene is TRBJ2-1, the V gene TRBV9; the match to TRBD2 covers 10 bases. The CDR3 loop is CASSARPPSGSKDEQFF. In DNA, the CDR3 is TGTGCCAGCAGCGCCCGTCCCCCTAGCGGGAGTAAAGATGAGCAGTTCTTC.